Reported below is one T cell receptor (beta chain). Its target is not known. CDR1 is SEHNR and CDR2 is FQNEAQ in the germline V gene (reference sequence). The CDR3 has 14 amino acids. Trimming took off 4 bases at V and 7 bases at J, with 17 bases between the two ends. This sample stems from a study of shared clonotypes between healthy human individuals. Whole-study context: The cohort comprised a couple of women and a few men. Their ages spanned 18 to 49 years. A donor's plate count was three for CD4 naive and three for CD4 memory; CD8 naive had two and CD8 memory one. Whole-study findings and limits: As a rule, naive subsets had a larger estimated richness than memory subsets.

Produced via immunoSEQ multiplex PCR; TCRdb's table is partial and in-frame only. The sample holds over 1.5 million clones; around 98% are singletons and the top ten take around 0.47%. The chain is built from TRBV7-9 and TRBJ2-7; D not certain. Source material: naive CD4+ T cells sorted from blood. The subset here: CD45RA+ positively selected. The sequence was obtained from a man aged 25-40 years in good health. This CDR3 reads CASSSLGTQSEQYF. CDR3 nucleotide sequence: TGTGCCAGCAGCTCCTTGGGAACCCAGAGTGAGCAGTACTTC.